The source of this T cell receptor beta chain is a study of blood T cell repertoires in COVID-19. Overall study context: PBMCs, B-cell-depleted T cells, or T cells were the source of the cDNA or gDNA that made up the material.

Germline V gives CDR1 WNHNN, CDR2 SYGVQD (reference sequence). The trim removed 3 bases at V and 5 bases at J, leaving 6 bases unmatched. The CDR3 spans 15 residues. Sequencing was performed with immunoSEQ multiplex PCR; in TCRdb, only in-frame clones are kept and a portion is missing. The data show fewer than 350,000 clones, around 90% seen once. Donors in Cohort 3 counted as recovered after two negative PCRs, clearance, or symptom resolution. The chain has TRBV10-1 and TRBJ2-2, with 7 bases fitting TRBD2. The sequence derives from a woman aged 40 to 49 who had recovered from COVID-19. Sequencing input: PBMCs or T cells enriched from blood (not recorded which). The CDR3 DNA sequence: TGCGCCAGCAGTGAAGGCGGGAGTCGGACCGGGGAGCTGTTTTTT. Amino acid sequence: CASSEGGSRTGELFF.